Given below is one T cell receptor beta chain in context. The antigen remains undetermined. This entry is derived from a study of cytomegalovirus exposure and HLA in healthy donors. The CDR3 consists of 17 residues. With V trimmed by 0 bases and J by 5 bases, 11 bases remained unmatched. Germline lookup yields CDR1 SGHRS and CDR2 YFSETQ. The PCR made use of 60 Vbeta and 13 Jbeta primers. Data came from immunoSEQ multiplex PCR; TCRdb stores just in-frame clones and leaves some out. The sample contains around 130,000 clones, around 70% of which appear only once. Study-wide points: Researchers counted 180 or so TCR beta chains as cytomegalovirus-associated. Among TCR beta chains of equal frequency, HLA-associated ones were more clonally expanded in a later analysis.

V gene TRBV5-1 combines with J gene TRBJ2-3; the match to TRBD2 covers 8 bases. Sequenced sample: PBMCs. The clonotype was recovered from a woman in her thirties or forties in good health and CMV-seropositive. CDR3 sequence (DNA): TGCGCCAGCAGCTTGGAAGTAGTGGGACTAGTGGTAGATACGCAGTATTTT. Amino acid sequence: CASSLEVVGLVVDTQYF. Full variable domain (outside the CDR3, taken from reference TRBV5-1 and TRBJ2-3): KAGVTQTPRYLIKTRGQQVTLSCSPISGHRSVSWYQQTPGQGLQFLFEYFSETQRNKGNFPGRFSGRQFSNSRSEMNVSTLELGDSALYLCASSLEVVGLVVDTQYFGPGTRLTVL.